Each of the 12 T cell receptor beta chains below was sequenced from the same sample in a study of Tregs in tolerant kidney transplant recipients. Assay: immunoSEQ multiplex PCR; the TCRdb copy retains only in-frame clones and omits some. The sample is made up of some 22,000 clones, and the top ten hold around 4% of it. Mixed chimerism was transient after nonmyeloablative marrow transplants from related graft donors. The input for sequencing was CD4+ T cells from blood (PBMCs), taken 6 months after the transplant. The receptors stem from a human patient who received a combined kidney and bone marrow transplant. Some T cells may be transferred from the graft donor.

On this clone: The missing CDR3 end, 3 residues past where the read stops, is filled in from the germline J gene. The V call is TRBV10-3, the J call TRBJ1-3, with D possibly TRBD1 on 6 matching bases. CDR3 size: 15 residues. Trimming removed 4 bases at V and 0 bases at J, with 10 bases between. CDR1 ENHRY and CDR2 SYGVKD come from the germline V gene. CDR3 residues: CAISATGSSGNTIYF. Incomplete CDR3 DNA: TGTGCCATCAGTGCCACAGGGAGCTCTGGAAACACC.

As for this clone: From the germline J gene comes the end of the CDR3, since the read stops 3 residues before it. The chain employs TRBV23-1 and TRBJ2-7; D remains ambiguous. TRBV23-1 is classed as an ORF, of uncertain function. V was clipped by 3 bases and J by 2 bases, with 8 bases between them. The CDR3 runs 13 residues. Here the CDR3 reads CASSQPTPYEQYF. The sequenced CDR3 bases are TGCGCCAGCAGTCAGCCCACTCCCTACGAG.

A remark on this clone: The read falls 3 residues short of the CDR3 end, and the missing part is taken from the germline J gene. The chain couples TRBV5-6 to TRBJ2-3; D perhaps matches TRBD1 (6 bases). Trimming stripped 4 bases from V and 2 bases from J, with 14 bases between. Germline V lookup: CDR1 SGHDT, CDR2 YYEEEE. The CDR3 is 15 amino acids. CDR3 sequence reads: CASSGWTAPTDTQYF. The part of the CDR3 DNA that was read is TGTGCCAGCAGCGGTTGGACAGCCCCCACAGATACG. The full variable domain, its missing parts supplied by reference TRBV5-6 and TRBJ2-3, is DAGVTQSPTHLIKTRGQQVTLRCSPKSGHDTVSWYQQALGQGPQFIFQYYEEEERQRGNFPDRFSGHQFPNYSSELNVNALLLGDSALYLCASSGWTAPTDTQYFGPGTRLTVL.

A note on this clone: Coverage ceases 3 residues before the CDR3 finishes, and the germline J gene fills in the end. The V gene is TRBV18, the J gene TRBJ2-7; a weak D match, TRBD1 (6 bases). Trimming shortened V by 3 bases and J by 0 bases, and 15 bases separated the two germline ends. CDR3 length: 16 amino acids. Germline V gene sequence: CDR1 KGHSH, CDR2 LQKENI. The CDR3 loop reads CASSPPGKQGSYEQYF. The covered CDR3 bases are TGTGCCAGCTCACCCCCCGGGAAACAGGGCTCCTACGAG.

Concerning this clone itself: The missing CDR3 end, 3 residues past where the read stops, is filled in from the germline J gene. V usage is TRBV2 and J usage is TRBJ2-1, with D possibly matching TRBD1 (6 bases). The CDR3 spans 15 residues. The V gene lost 7 bases and the J gene lost 5 bases, with 18 bases spanning the gap. The germline V gene encodes CDR1 SNHLY and CDR2 FYNNEI. The part of the CDR3 DNA that was read is TGTGCCAGCAAGCGAAGGGGGTCGGCCAACAATGAG. It is translated as CASKRRGSANNE. The whole CDR3 sequence reads CASKRRGSANNEQFF.

On this clone itself: The read terminates 3 residues ahead of where the CDR3 ends, so the germline J gene completes it. The chain combines TRBV15 with TRBJ2-3, with TRBD2 matching 11 bases. Germline-derived CDR1 and CDR2 are LNHNV and YYDKDF (reference sequence). The CDR3 has 17 amino acids. The V and J ends lost 3 bases and 1 base, in that order; junction bases with no gene match: 6. The covered CDR3 bases are TGTGCCACCAGCAGGGAACTAGCGGGAGTGGGCACAGATACG. Its protein product is CATSRELAGVGTDT. The complete CDR3 protein is CATSRELAGVGTDTQYF.

As regards this clone: Read coverage stops 3 residues before the CDR3 terminus; the germline J gene supplies the remainder. The rearrangement links TRBV19 to TRBJ2-1, with TRBD1 identical over 7 bases. The CDR3 runs 15 residues. Per germline, CDR1 LNHDA and CDR2 SQIVND (reference sequence). V lost 8 bases and J lost 1; bases outside the gene matches: 8. The CDR3 region is CASAEGRGSYNEQFF. The part of the CDR3 DNA that was read is TGTGCCAGTGCCGAGGGCAGGGGGTCCTACAATGAG.

With regard to this clone: With the read ending 3 residues before the CDR3 end, the germline J gene is used to fill in that end. V and J are TRBV4-1 and TRBJ2-3, with a weak D call TRBD2 (5 bases). The CDR3 is 14 residues long. Germline V CDR1 and CDR2: MGHRA, YSYEKL. With 3 bases removed from V and 0 bases from J, the gap between germline ends came to 7 bases. The CDR3 protein is CASSQRTSTDTQYF. CDR3 DNA, as far as it was read: TGCGCCAGCAGCCAGCGGACTAGCACAGATACG.

With respect to this clone: Coverage ceases 3 residues before the CDR3 finishes, and the germline J gene fills in the end. The rearrangement uses TRBV19 and TRBJ2-2; 7 bases match TRBD1. Germline V gene sequence: CDR1 LNHDA, CDR2 SQIVND (reference sequence). This CDR3 comprises 14 residues. The J segment lost 3 bases and the V segment lost 6 bases, leaving 4 bases of the junction unmatched. This chain's CDR3 is CASRLTGYTGELFF. The sequenced part of the CDR3 DNA is TGTGCCAGTAGGCTGACAGGGTACACCGGGGAG. The variable domain in full, with the rest retrieved from reference TRBV19 and TRBJ2-2, is DGGITQSPKYLFRKEGQNVTLSCEQNLNHDAMYWYRQDPGQGLRLIYYSQIVNDFQKGDIAEGYSVSREKKESFPLTVTSAQKNPTAFYLCASRLTGYTGELFFGEGSRLTVL.

CDR3 bases read: TGTGCCAGCAGCTTAGTAGCGGGAGGATACAATGAG. It codes for CASSLVAGGYNE. The full CDR3 protein reads CASSLVAGGYNEQFF. The chain employs TRBV7-2 and TRBJ2-1; 10 bases are a match to TRBD2. The CDR3 is cut off 3 residues early in the read; its end comes from the germline J gene. Trimming removed 1 base from V and 4 bases from J; junction bases left unmatched: 1. This CDR3 is 15 amino acids long. The germline V gene has CDR1 SGHTA and CDR2 FQGNSA.

As to this clone: The read finishes 3 residues shy of the CDR3 end, and the germline J gene is used to complete it. The gene calls are TRBV7-9 and TRBJ1-5; D is unresolved. Per germline, CDR1 SEHNR and CDR2 FQNEAQ (reference sequence). The CDR3 loop spans 15 amino acids. Trimming stripped 3 bases from V and 4 bases from J, with 13 bases between. The chain's CDR3 is CASSFSTGRNQPQHF. The CDR3 bases that were read are TGTGCCAGCAGCTTCTCTACGGGTAGGAATCAGCCC.

A word on this clone: With the read ending 3 residues before the CDR3 end, the germline J gene is used to fill in that end. V gene TRBV5-6 combines with J gene TRBJ1-5, with 9 bases lining up with TRBD1. CDR1 is SGHDT and CDR2 is YYEEEE in the germline V gene. With 3 bases clipped from V and 1 base from J, the junction kept 2 bases outside the gene matches. The CDR3 covers 15 residues. The CDR3 loop reads CASSWTGESNQPQHF. The CDR3 DNA, read in part, is TGTGCCAGCAGCTGGACAGGGGAAAGCAATCAGCCC.